This T cell receptor beta chain stems from a study of T cell changes during pregnancy in multiple sclerosis. The CDR3 has 16 residues. V lost 3 bases to trimming and J lost 1 base, with 13 bases between them. Germline CDR1 is SNHLY and CDR2 is FYNNEI. Using immunoSEQ multiplex PCR, the repertoire was profiled, and TCRdb retains in-frame clones only, with some absent. The repertoire holds roughly 26,000 clones, 89% seen once, with roughly 15% in the top ten. J is TRBJ2-4 and V is TRBV2, with a tentative D call TRBD1 (5 bases). Sequenced here: CD8+ T cells from peripheral blood mononuclear cells, sampled in the second trimester of pregnancy. This TCR was recovered from a female donor with multiple sclerosis, enrolled in a pregnancy study. The CDR3 is CASSDPTGSAKNIQYF. CDR3 DNA sequence: TGTGCCAGCAGTGATCCAACAGGTTCGGCCAAAAACATTCAGTACTTC.